Below are 4 T cell receptor beta chains sequenced from a single sample in a study of lymphopenia after photon versus proton radiotherapy. Generated by immunoSEQ multiplex PCR, the TCRdb table keeps only in-frame clones and is missing some. In the table there are more than 30,000 clones, more than 70% of which are singletons. The specimen comprised peripheral blood, sampled from a patient treated with photon-based radiotherapy. These receptors originate from a man in his forties or fifties with gastric cancer.

The chain carries TRBV6-1 and TRBJ2-7; 9 bases match TRBD2. CDR3 length equals 14 residues. J was trimmed by 3 bases and V by 5 bases; bases with no gene match: 5. The germline CDR1 and CDR2 sequences are MNHNS and SASEGT. CDR3 coding DNA: TGTGCCAGCAGTCCCGTGACTAGCGGCTACGAGCAGTACTTC. Its protein is CASSPVTSGYEQYF.

The chain has TRBV19 and TRBJ2-7; D may be TRBD2 (6 bases). Germline assignment: CDR1 LNHDA and CDR2 SQIVND (reference sequence). This CDR3 comprises 13 residues. V lost 5 bases and J 3 bases, leaving 11 bases between the germline ends. In DNA, the CDR3 is TGTGCCAGTAGTTCGGGACTCTACTACGAGCAGTACTTC. Translating it yields CASSSGLYYEQYF.

The chain recombines TRBV18 with TRBJ2-2; 8 positions match TRBD2. Germline CDR1 reads KGHSH; CDR2 reads LQKENI. V lost 5 bases and J lost 6; bases outside the gene matches: 5. The CDR3 runs to 14 residues. CDR3 amino acids: CASSITAGAGELFF. In DNA form, the CDR3 reads TGTGCCAGCTCAATAACAGCGGGAGCCGGGGAGCTGTTTTTT.

CDR3 DNA: TGTGCCAGTAGTATAGAAGGAGGGTGGGCCAATCAGCCCCAGCATTTT. This gives the protein CASSIEGGWANQPQHF. The chain couples TRBV19 to TRBJ1-5, with D unclear. In germline, CDR1 is LNHDA, CDR2 SQIVND (reference sequence). The V end lost 0 bases, the J end lost 3 bases, and 12 bases lay between the germline ends. This CDR3 contains 16 residues.